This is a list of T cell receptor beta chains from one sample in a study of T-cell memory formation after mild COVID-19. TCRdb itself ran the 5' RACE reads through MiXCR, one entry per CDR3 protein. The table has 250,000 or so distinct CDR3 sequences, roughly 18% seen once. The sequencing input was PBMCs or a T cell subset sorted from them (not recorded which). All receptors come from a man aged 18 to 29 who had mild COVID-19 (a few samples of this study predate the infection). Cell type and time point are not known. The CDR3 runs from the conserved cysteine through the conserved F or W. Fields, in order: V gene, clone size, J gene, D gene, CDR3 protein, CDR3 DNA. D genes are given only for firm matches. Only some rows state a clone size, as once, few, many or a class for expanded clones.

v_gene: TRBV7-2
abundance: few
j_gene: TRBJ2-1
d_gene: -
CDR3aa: CASSTQDIEQFF
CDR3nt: TGTGCCAGCAGCACACAGGATATCGAGCAGTTCTTC

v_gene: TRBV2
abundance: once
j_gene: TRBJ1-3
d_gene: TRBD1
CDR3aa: CASVRDSVRVSSGNTIYF
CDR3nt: TGTGCCAGCGTCCGGGACAGCGTGAGAGTCAGCTCTGGAAACACCATATATTTT

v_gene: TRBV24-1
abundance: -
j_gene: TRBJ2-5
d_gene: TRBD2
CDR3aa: CATSEGLAGAGETQYF
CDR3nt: TGTGCCACCAGTGAAGGACTAGCGGGGGCCGGCGAGACCCAGTACTTC

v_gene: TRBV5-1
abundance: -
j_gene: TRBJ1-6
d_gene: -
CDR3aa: CASSSQPPGSKYNSPLHF
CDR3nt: TGCGCCAGCAGCTCCCAACCCCCGGGCAGTAAATATAATTCACCCCTCCACTTT

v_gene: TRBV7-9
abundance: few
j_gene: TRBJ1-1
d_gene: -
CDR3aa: CASSWGRQGWNTEAFF
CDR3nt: TGTGCCAGCAGCTGGGGGCGGCAGGGGTGGAACACTGAAGCTTTCTTT

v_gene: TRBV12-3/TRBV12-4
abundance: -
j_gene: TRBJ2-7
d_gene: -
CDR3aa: CASRRQTNYEQYF
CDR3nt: TGTGCCAGCAGGCGACAGACGAACTACGAGCAGTACTTC

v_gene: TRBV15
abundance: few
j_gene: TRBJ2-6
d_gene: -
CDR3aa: CATSGGHSGANVLTF
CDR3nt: TGTGCCACCAGCGGCGGACATTCTGGGGCCAACGTCCTGACTTTC

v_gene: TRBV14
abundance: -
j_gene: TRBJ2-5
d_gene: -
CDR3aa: CASSQARDLQETQYF
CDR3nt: TGTGCCAGCAGCCAAGCCCGGGACTTACAAGAGACCCAGTACTTC

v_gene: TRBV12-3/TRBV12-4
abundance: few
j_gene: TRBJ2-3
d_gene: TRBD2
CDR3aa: CASSLRSHEGATSGYTDTQYF
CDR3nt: TGTGCCAGCAGTTTGCGGTCCCACGAGGGCGCGACTAGCGGGTACACAGATACGCAGTATTTT

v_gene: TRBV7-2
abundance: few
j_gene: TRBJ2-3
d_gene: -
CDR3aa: CASSLRRGGLSTDTQYF
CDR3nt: TGTGCCAGCAGCTTAAGGCGCGGGGGCCTAAGCACAGATACGCAGTATTTT

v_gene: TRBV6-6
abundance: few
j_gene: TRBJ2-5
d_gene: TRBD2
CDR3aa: CASSKGLLGETQYF
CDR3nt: TGTGCCAGCAGTAAGGGACTACTGGGAGAGACCCAGTACTTC

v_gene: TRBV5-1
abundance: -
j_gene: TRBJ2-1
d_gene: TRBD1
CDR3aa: CASSPPGTGGYNEQFF
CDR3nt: TGCGCCAGCAGCCCACCCGGGACAGGGGGGTACAATGAGCAGTTCTTC

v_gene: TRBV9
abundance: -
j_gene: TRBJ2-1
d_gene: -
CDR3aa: CASSVGGHNEQFF
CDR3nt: TGTGCCAGCAGCGTAGGAGGCCACAATGAGCAGTTCTTC

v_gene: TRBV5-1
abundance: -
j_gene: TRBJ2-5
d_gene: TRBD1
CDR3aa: CASSRYGQGQETQYF
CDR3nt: TGCGCCAGCAGCCGCTACGGACAGGGGCAAGAGACCCAGTACTTC

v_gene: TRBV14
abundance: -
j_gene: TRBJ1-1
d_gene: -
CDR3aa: CASSQVTVLTEAFF
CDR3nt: TGTGCCAGCAGCCAAGTAACAGTCCTCACTGAAGCTTTCTTT

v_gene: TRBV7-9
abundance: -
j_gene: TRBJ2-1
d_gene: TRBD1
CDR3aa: CASSRTGSGTYNEQFF
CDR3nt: TGTGCCAGCAGCCGGACAGGGTCCGGTACCTACAATGAGCAGTTCTTC

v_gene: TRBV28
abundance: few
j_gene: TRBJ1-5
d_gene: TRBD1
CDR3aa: CASIRGRRSNQPQHF
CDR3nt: TGTGCCAGCATTAGGGGGCGCAGAAGCAATCAGCCCCAGCATTTT

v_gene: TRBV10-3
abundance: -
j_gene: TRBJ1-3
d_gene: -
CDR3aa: CAIFGGTGNTIYF
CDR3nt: TGTGCCATCTTCGGGGGGACTGGAAACACCATATATTTT

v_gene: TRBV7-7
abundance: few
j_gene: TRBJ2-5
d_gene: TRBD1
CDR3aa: CASSLTGPVETQYF
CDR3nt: TGTGCTAGCAGCCTGACAGGGCCGGTAGAGACCCAGTACTTC

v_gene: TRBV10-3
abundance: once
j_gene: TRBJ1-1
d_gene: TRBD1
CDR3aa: CAISVTGGNTEAFF
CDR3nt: TGTGCCATCAGTGTGACAGGGGGAAACACTGAAGCTTTCTTT

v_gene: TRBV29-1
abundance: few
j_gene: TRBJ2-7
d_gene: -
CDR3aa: CSVEGLNREQYF
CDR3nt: TGCAGCGTTGAGGGACTGAACCGCGAGCAGTACTTC

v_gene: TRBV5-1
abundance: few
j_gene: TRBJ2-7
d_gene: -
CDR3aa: CASSGAFASYEQYF
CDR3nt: TGCGCCAGCAGCGGGGCCTTTGCCTCCTACGAGCAGTACTTC

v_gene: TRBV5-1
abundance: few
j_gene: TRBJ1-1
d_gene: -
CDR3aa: CASSLADYGGRTDTEAFF
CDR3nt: TGCGCCAGCAGCTTGGCCGATTATGGGGGGCGTACGGACACTGAAGCTTTCTTT

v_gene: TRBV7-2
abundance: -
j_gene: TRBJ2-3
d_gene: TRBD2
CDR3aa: CASSPPQGGLATDTQYF
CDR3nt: TGTGCCAGCAGCCCCCCCCAAGGGGGACTAGCGACAGATACGCAGTATTTT

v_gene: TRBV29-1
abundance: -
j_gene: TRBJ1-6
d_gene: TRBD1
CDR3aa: CSVARDREVLHF
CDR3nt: TGCAGCGTCGCTAGGGACAGGGAGGTCCTCCACTTT

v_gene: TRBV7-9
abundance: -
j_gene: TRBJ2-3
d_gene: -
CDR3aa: CANSLTDTDTQYF
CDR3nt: TGTGCCAACAGCTTAACTGACACAGATACGCAGTATTTT

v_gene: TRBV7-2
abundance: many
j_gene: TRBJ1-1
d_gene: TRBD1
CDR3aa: CASSPYTGTDSEAFF
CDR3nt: TGTGCCAGCAGCCCTTATACCGGGACAGATTCTGAAGCTTTCTTT

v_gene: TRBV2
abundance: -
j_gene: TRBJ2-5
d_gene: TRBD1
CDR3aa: CASSGDRGGETQYF
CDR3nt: TGTGCCAGCAGTGGGGACAGGGGAGGAGAGACCCAGTACTTC

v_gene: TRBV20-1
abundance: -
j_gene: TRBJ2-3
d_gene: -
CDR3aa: CSAKLNREWTRGPQYF
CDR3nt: TGCAGTGCAAAGCTTAACAGGGAATGGACTCGGGGTCCGCAGTATTTT

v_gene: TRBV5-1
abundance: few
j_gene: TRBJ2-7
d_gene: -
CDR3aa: CASTFGGGDEQYF
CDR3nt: TGCGCCAGCACCTTTGGAGGGGGCGACGAGCAGTACTTC

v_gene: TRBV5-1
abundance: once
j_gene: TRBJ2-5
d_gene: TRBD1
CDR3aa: CASRGQGGETQYF
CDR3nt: TGCGCCAGCAGAGGACAGGGTGGAGAGACCCAGTACTTC

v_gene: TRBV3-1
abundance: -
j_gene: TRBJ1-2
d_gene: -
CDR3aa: CASSQGSGGYTF
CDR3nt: TGTGCCAGCAGCCAGGGAAGTGGTGGCTACACCTTC

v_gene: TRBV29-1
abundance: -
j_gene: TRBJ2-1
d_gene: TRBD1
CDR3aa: CSAPPGQGASEQFF
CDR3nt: TGCAGCGCTCCTCCGGGACAGGGGGCCAGTGAGCAGTTCTTC

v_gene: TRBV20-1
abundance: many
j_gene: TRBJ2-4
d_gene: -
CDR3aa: CSARDLGALAKNIQYF
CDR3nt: TGCAGTGCTAGAGATTTGGGGGCCCTAGCCAAAAACATTCAGTACTTC

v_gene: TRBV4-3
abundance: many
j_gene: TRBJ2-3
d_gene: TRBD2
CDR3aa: CASSQDGAGGTDTQYF
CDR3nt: TGCGCCAGCAGCCAAGACGGTGCGGGGGGCACAGATACGCAGTATTTT

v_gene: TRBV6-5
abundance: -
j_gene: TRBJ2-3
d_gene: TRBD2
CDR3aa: CASSSQTSGGADTQYF
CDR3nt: TGTGCCAGCAGTTCCCAGACTAGCGGGGGGGCGGATACGCAGTATTTT

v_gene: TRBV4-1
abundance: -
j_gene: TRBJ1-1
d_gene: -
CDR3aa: CASSRGVGTNTEAFF
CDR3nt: TGCGCCAGCAGCCGCGGTGTAGGGACGAACACTGAAGCTTTCTTT

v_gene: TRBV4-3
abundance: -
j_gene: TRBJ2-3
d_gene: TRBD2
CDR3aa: CASSQDPAGGLDTQYF
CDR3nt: TGCGCCAGCAGCCAAGATCCGGCGGGGGGATTGGATACGCAGTATTTT

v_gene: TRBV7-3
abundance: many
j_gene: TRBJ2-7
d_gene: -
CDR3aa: CASSLTAGYEQYF
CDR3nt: TGTGCCAGCAGCTTAACGGCGGGATACGAGCAGTACTTC

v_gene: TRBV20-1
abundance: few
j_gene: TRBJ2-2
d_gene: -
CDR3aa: CSARPAQFGELFF
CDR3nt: TGCAGTGCTAGACCGGCCCAGTTCGGGGAGCTGTTTTTT

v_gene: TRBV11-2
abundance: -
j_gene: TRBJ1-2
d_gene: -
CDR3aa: CASSFSGPVGYGYTF
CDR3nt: TGTGCCAGCAGCTTCAGCGGGCCTGTTGGCTATGGCTACACCTTC

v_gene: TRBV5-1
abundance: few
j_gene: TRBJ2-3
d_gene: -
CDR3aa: CASSSLGNTDTQYF
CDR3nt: TGCGCCAGCAGCTCCTTAGGGAACACAGATACGCAGTATTTT

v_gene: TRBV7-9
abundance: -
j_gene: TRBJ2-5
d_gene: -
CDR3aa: CASSILVQETQYF
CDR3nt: TGTGCCAGCAGCATACTAGTACAAGAGACCCAGTACTTC

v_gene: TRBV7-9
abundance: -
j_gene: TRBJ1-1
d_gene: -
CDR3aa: CASSPLSLSEAFF
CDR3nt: TGTGCCAGCAGCCCACTCTCCCTGAGTGAAGCTTTCTTT

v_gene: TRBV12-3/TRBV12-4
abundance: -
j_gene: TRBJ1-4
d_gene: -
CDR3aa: CASSLLGYTNEKLFF
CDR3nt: TGTGCCAGCAGTTTGTTGGGGTATACTAATGAAAAACTGTTTTTT

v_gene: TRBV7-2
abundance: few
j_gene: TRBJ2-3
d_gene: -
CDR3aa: CASSLSRGPRYF
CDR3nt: TGTGCCAGCAGCTTAAGTCGGGGGCCGAGGTATTTT

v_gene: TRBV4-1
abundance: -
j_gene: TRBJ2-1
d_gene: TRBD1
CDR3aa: CASSQADRGRNNEQFF
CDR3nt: TGCGCCAGCAGCCAAGCAGACAGGGGGCGCAACAATGAGCAGTTCTTC

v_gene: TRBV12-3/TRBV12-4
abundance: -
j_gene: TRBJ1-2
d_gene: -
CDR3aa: CASSTPGHPGYTF
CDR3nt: TGTGCCAGCAGTACGCCGGGACACCCAGGCTACACCTTC

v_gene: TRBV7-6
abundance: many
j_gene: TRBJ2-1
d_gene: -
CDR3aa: CASNLVGNEQFF
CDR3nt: TGTGCCAGCAACTTAGTGGGCAATGAGCAGTTCTTC

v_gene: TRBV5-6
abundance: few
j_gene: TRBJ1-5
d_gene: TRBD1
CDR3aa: CASSSDPDRNQPQHF
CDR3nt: TGTGCCAGCAGCTCCGATCCGGACAGGAATCAGCCCCAGCATTTT

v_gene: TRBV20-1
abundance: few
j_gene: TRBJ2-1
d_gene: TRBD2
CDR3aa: CSARDFSGAKGNEQFF
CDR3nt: TGCAGTGCTAGAGATTTCAGCGGGGCGAAAGGTAATGAGCAGTTCTTC

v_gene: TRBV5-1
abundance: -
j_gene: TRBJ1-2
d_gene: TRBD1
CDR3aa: CASSLVAPGTAYGYTF
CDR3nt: TGCGCCAGCAGCTTGGTAGCTCCGGGGACAGCATATGGCTACACCTTC

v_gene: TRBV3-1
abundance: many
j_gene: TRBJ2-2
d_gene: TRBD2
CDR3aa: CASTPSQRGAGELFF
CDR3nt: TGTGCCAGCACCCCAAGCCAGCGGGGGGCCGGGGAGCTGTTTTTT

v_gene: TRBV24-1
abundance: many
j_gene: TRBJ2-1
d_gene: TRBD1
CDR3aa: CATSDSPDRNNEQFF
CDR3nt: TGTGCCACCAGTGACTCACCGGACAGGAACAATGAGCAGTTCTTC

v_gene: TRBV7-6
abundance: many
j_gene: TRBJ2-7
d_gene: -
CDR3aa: CASSLARGTSYEQYF
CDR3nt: TGTGCCAGCAGCTTAGCGAGGGGGACCTCCTACGAGCAGTACTTC

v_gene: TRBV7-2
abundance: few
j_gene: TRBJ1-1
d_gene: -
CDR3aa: CASSTYRVVNTEAFF
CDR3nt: TGTGCCAGCAGCACTTACAGGGTGGTGAACACTGAAGCTTTCTTT

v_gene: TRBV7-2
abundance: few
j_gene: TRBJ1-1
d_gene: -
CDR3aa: CASSLVLPENTEAFF
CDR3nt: TGTGCCAGCAGCTTAGTTCTTCCGGAGAACACTGAAGCTTTCTTT

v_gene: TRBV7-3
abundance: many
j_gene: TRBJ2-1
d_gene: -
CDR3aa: CASSPSPEDEQFF
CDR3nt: TGTGCCAGCAGCCCGAGCCCGGAGGATGAGCAGTTCTTC

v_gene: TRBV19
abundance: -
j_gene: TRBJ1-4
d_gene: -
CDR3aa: CASSIGQLNEKLFF
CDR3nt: TGTGCCAGTAGTATCGGACAGCTTAATGAAAAACTGTTTTTT

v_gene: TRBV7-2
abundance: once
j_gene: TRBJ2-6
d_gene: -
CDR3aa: CASRQPSGANVLTF
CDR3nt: TGTGCCAGCAGGCAGCCGTCTGGGGCCAACGTCCTGACTTTC